This T cell receptor (beta chain) was retrieved from a study of blood T cell repertoires in COVID-19. Study-level information: The United States, Italy and Spain supplied acute and convalescent COVID-19 samples. PBMCs, B-cell-depleted T cells, or T cells were the source of the cDNA or gDNA that made up the material.

This clone was seen only once. All enrollees were roughly 18 to 90 years old and from about 25 US areas. Self-reported history from a screening survey and questionnaire set each donor's cohort. TCRdb keeps only in-frame clones here, not all; method: immunoSEQ multiplex PCR. In the table there are more than 350,000 clones, 80% to 90% of which are singletons. CDR3 size: 15 residues. Germline assignment: CDR1 SGHAT and CDR2 FQNNGV. Trimming took off 5 bases at V and 7 bases at J, with 15 bases between the two ends. Sample: PBMCs or T cells enriched from blood (not recorded which). This rearrangement joins TRBV11-2 to TRBJ1-6, with D possibly TRBD1 on 5 matching bases. The sequence was obtained from a man between 18 and 35 years old who had recovered from COVID-19. CDR3 region: CASSPEGLQNSPLHF. Here the CDR3 DNA reads TGTGCCAGCAGCCCAGAGGGACTCCAGAATTCACCCCTCCACTTT.